This entry is about one T cell receptor (beta chain). In its sample, this clonotype was seen many times. Its antigen remains undetermined. One base away there is no much larger clone; base qualities are not given. Counted from cysteine to phenylalanine, this CDR3 has 13 amino acids. Of the read, only the CDR3 DNA is kept; its 39 bases are in frame from base 1. The CDR1 and CDR2 encoded by the germline V gene are SNHLY and FYNNEI. The junction shows trimming of 7 bases on V and 1 base on J, plus 10 bases between the germline ends. This record comes from a study of Graves' ophthalmopathy and Graves' hyperthyroidism (dated by TCRdb to about 2018). For context, the study as a whole: Peripheral blood was collected at initial diagnosis, prior to any treatment. The study used signatures of the TCR beta repertoire to tell Graves' ophthalmopathy apart from Graves' hyperthyroidism and to predict which patients would progress to ophthalmopathy. In total, 135 blood samples were TCR-sequenced: approximately 40 ophthalmopathy, 75 hyperthyroidism and about 17 hyperthyroidism-to-ophthalmopathy patients. To explore V-J signatures that separate ophthalmopathy from hyperthyroidism, a discovery set of about a hundred patients was enrolled, consisting of more than 40 with ophthalmopathy and about 60 with stable hyperthyroidism. An independent validation cohort was composed of fewer than 20 hyperthyroidism patients and over 15 patients who later progressed from hyperthyroidism to ophthalmopathy. In about 6 hyperthyroidism patients, the T-cell repertoire of thyroid tissue was compared with the T-cell repertoire of blood. Once sampling was done, hyperthyroidism patients were given methimazole at a starting dose of 30 mg daily, while ophthalmopathy patients were given high-dose intravenous methylprednisolone.

Ophthalmopathy patients were characterized by moderately to severely active disease, a Clinical Activity Score of at least 3, a NOSPECS grade of at least 4, and a disease duration under 3 months. Anyone with other autoimmune diseases, uncontrolled infections, pregnancy or lactation was excluded from the study. Diagnosis was based on clinical symptoms, serum thyroxine, TRAb, thyroid ultrasound and orbital computed tomography. PBMCs were isolated from about 9 ml of fresh peripheral blood by Ficoll-Paque density gradient centrifugation. Total RNA was extracted using Trizol reagent, and RNA quality was checked on an Agilent 2100 Bioanalyzer. Results and caveats for the whole study, not just this receptor: Most of the expanded thyroid clonotypes with a frequency above 0.001 were also detected in blood, and it was suggested that the thyroid immune response may be reflected by blood repertoires. In cross-validation, the 13-signature model distinguished ophthalmopathy from stable hyperthyroidism with approximately 90% sensitivity and approximately 81% specificity, while in the test set the corresponding values were about 80% and 75%. In validation, the model predicted ophthalmopathy progression with about 71% sensitivity and 72.22% specificity; 12 predicted patients were CT-confirmed with GO in a median of approximately six months. Sample size was not statistically predetermined, and group allocation was not concealed from the investigators.

For repertoire sequencing, the TCR beta CDR3 regions were amplified from RNA transcripts. A first-round RT-PCR used HTBI primers with the Qiagen OneStep RT-PCR kit, followed by a second-round multiplex PCR, size selection and purification. The libraries underwent paired-end sequencing with 100 bp reads on an Illumina HiSeq2000. The source study handled its data this way. SOAPnuke was used to process the reads, throwing out any read that had adapters, had uncalled bases, had a mean Phred below 15, or lacked an exact constant-primer or identifier match. High-quality paired reads were merged with COPE v1.2.5. Each unique nucleotide sequence was defined as a clonotype, and clonotypes were aligned to IMGT TRB V, D and J references with MiTCR v1.1. The analysis was limited to V-J combinations with a frequency above 0.0001, which together covered 99.2% of repertoires. A TCR clonal expansion and chaos score per V-J combination was defined as the ratio of F50 clonal expansion to chaos observed in the TCRdist matrix. Welch's t-statistics and random forest were used to reduce features to about 13 V-J combinations, which were fed into a naive Bayes classifier. The similarity between thyroid and blood repertoires was quantified using the Morisita-Horn index. TCRdb trimmed public reads at Q25 via fastp, called clones via MiXCR and kept in-frame beta chains. Rows are unified per CDR3 protein, each entry keeping the most common DNA and genes. In this record, the V and J calls reflect TCRdb's handling and not the investigators' own analysis. For this sample the table gives 300,000 to 400,000 distinct CDR3 sequences, of which 17% were detected only once. The ten biggest clones cover around an eighth of the sample.

This sequence uses TRBV2 and TRBJ1-1, with the D gene not clear enough to name. This sequence originates from an adult man with Graves' ophthalmopathy. The sample taken for sequencing was peripheral blood. The DNA is TGTGCCAGCAAACGAGAACAGAACACTGAAGCTTTCTTT. It encodes CASKREQNTEAFF.